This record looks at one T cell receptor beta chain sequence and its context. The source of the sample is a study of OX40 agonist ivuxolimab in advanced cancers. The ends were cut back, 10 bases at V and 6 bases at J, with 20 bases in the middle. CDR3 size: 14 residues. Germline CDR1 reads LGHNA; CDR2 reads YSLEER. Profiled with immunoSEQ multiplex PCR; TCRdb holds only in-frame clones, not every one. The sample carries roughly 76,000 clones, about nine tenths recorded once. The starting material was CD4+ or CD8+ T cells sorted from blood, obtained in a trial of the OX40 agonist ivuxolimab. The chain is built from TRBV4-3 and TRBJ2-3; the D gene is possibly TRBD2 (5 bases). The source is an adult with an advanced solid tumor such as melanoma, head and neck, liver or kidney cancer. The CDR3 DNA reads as TGCGCCACCCGTCCGGGATTAGCGTGGGATACGCAGTATTTT. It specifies CATRPGLAWDTQYF.